This T cell receptor beta chain was recovered during a study of regulatory T cells in long-lasting Graves disease. Of note for this clonotype: Its target is not known.

Time point reported: persistent/refractory GD, antithyroid drugs over 5 years with positive TRAb. The TCR library was prepared using RNA isolated from PBMCs. According to the study, TCR beta libraries were built with iRepertoire HTBI primers and CDR3-region Arm-PCR. From the multiplex PCR reads, TCRdb called clonotypes with MiXCR, one entry per CDR3 protein. The sample yields 300,000 to 500,000 distinct CDR3 sequences, about 20% seen once. J lost 3 bases, V lost 0 bases, and 11 bases had no gene match. The CDR3 spans 20 residues. The germline gives CDR1 LGHDT, CDR2 YNNKEL (reference sequence). Study results and limitations: Persistent disease showed a preference for TRBV28, TRBJ1-2 and TRBJ2-5.

This chain joins TRBV3-1 and TRBJ2-6; 10 bases align to TRBD2. The TCR sequence derives from a female donor with Graves disease. The sequenced sample was peripheral blood mononuclear cells (PBMCs), obtained when the disease was refractory, from a patient treated with antithyroid drugs. The CDR3 protein is CASSQDRRRAGGSGANVLTF. CDR3 DNA: TGTGCCAGCAGCCAAGATAGGCGGCGAGCGGGAGGGAGTGGGGCCAACGTCCTGACTTTC.